This passage covers 14 T cell receptor beta chains from one sample sequenced in a study of T-cell memory formation after mild COVID-19. Using its own MiXCR run on the 5' RACE reads, TCRdb lists one record per CDR3 protein. The sample yields under 300,000 distinct CDR3 sequences, under 20% seen once. The sample consisted of PBMCs or a T cell subset sorted from them (not recorded which). Source of these receptors: a man younger than 35 who had mild COVID-19 (a few samples of this study predate the infection). Cell type and time point are not known.

This clonotype was counted only a few times. The chain has TRBV10-1 and TRBJ1-1; D call uncertain. This CDR3 region has 18 residues. V was clipped by 5 bases and J by 4 bases, with 26 bases between them. Germline CDR1 and CDR2: WNHNN and SYGVQD (reference sequence). The CDR3 spells CASSMNQVDGRPGTEAFF. The CDR3 DNA reads as TGCGCCAGCAGTATGAACCAAGTAGATGGGCGGCCGGGCACTGAAGCTTTCTTT.

The J gene is TRBJ1-5, the V gene TRBV6-5, with D possibly TRBD1 on 6 matching bases. Germline CDR1 is MNHEY and CDR2 is SVGAGI. V was pared by 11 bases and J by 5 bases, with 13 bases between. The CDR3 contains 12 residues. CDR3: CADRDTHQPQHF. DNA of the CDR3: TGTGCCGACCGGGACACCCATCAGCCCCAGCATTTT.

DNA of the CDR3: TGCAGTGCTCGTATACTCTACGAGCAGTACTTC. Translated: CSARILYEQYF. The V gene is TRBV20-1, the J gene TRBJ2-7; D unresolved. Per germline, CDR1 DFQATT and CDR2 SNEGSKA (reference sequence). V lost 5 bases and J 3 bases, leaving 8 bases between the germline ends. The CDR3 loop spans 11 amino acids.

The chain's CDR3 is CASSLGDRPGNGYTF. In DNA form, the CDR3 reads TGTGCCAGCAGCTTGGGGGATCGACCGGGTAATGGCTACACCTTC. The chain joins TRBV7-8 to TRBJ1-2; maybe TRBD1 (5 bases). This CDR3 has 15 residues. V shed 3 bases and J shed 6 bases, with 17 bases lying between them. The germline gives CDR1 SGHVS, CDR2 FQNEAQ. Together with reference TRBV7-8 and TRBJ1-2, the CDR3 gives the full variable domain: GAGVSQSPRYKVAKRGQDVALRCDPISGHVSLFWYQQALGQGPEFLTYFQNEAQLDKSGLPSDRFFAERPEGSVSTLKIQRTQQEDSAVYLCASSLGDRPGNGYTFGSGTRLTVV.

CDR3 amino acids: CASSALGTDTGELFF. In nucleotides, the CDR3 is TGCGCCAGCAGCGCCCTAGGGACGGACACCGGGGAGCTGTTTTTT. This chain links TRBV4-1 with TRBJ2-2; either TRBD1 or TRBD2 may supply D (5 bases each). Germline V lookup: CDR1 MGHRA, CDR2 YSYEKL. The CDR3 consists of 15 residues. V lost 5 bases to trimming and J lost 3 bases, with 13 bases between them.

This sequence joins TRBV12-3 or TRBV12-4 and TRBJ2-5; D might be TRBD1 (6 bases). The CDR3 spans 14 residues. The germline V and J ends were trimmed by 6 bases and 2 bases, with 13 bases remaining between them. CDR3 in DNA: TGTGCCAGCAGAACGGGACATGGGCAAGAGACCCAGTACTTC. The encoded protein is CASRTGHGQETQYF.

The chain carries TRBV12-3 or TRBV12-4 and TRBJ2-5, with 11 bases matching TRBD2. Trimming removed 7 bases from V and 5 bases from J; junction bases left unmatched: 6. The CDR3 loop spans 14 amino acids. The CDR3 sequence is CASTSSGGAETQYF. In DNA, the CDR3 is TGTGCCAGCACCAGTAGCGGGGGGGCTGAGACCCAGTACTTC.

The chain is built from TRBV12-3 or TRBV12-4 and TRBJ2-5, with 12 positions matching TRBD1. The V segment lost 7 bases and the J segment 6 bases; nucleotides outside the gene matches: 6. The CDR3 has 14 residues. The CDR3 DNA reads as TGTGCCAGCACCATGGGACAGGGGGCCCAGACCCAGTACTTC. This sequence encodes CASTMGQGAQTQYF.

The rearrangement uses TRBV7-2 and TRBJ2-1; D call uncertain. With 3 bases removed from V and 1 base from J, the gap between germline ends came to 10 bases. This CDR3 spans 15 amino acids. Germline V gene sequence: CDR1 SGHTA, CDR2 FQGNSA. CDR3 in DNA: TGTGCCAGCAGCTTCCACTCTGGGTCCTACAATGAGCAGTTCTTC. Translating it yields CASSFHSGSYNEQFF.

In its sample, this clonotype was seen a few times. The V gene is TRBV4-1, the J gene TRBJ2-7; D not certain. From germline, CDR1 is MGHRA and CDR2 YSYEKL. V lost 2 bases and J lost 2, with 7 bases in between. The CDR3 is 13 residues long. The CDR3 region is CASSQQEAYEQYF. Written as DNA, the CDR3 is TGCGCCAGCAGCCAACAGGAAGCCTACGAGCAGTACTTC.

The chain employs TRBV2 and TRBJ1-2; D perhaps matches TRBD1 (5 bases). From germline, CDR1 is SNHLY and CDR2 FYNNEI. The CDR3 is 14 amino acids. V shed 6 bases and J shed 3 bases, with 14 bases lying between them. This CDR3 reads CASRLNWGDYGYTF. CDR3 sequence (DNA): TGTGCCAGCAGATTAAATTGGGGGGACTATGGCTACACCTTC.

This clonotype turned up a few times. This chain joins TRBV6-6 and TRBJ2-7; 7 positions agree with TRBD1. The CDR3 totals 13 residues. CDR1 is MNHNY and CDR2 is SVGAGI in the germline V gene (reference sequence). Unmatched junction bases numbered 10, after V lost 8 bases and J lost 6 bases. CDR3 DNA: TGTGCCAGCCGAACAGGGGTCCTGAGCGAGCAGTACGTC. Residues: CASRTGVLSEQYV.

There are a few counts of this clonotype. The rearrangement links TRBV29-1 to TRBJ2-5; TRBD1 agrees at 8 bases. The CDR3 contains 17 residues. After removal of 0 bases from V and 4 bases from J, the junction contained 13 bases not matched to a gene. In germline, CDR1 is SQVTM, CDR2 ANQGSEA. CDR3 sequence: CSVEDIIEDRVGETQYF. The CDR3 DNA reads TGCAGCGTTGAAGATATCATAGAGGACAGGGTAGGAGAGACCCAGTACTTC.

This clonotype was recorded at least ten times. The chain employs TRBV5-1 and TRBJ2-5; 10 positions match TRBD2. The CDR3 runs to 15 residues. V was clipped by 4 bases and J by 2 bases; unmatched bases: 5. CDR1 SGHRS and CDR2 YFSETQ come from the germline V gene. For the CDR3, the DNA is TGCGCCAGCAGCCCCCTAGCGGGGGATCAAGAGACCCAGTACTTC. Encoded protein: CASSPLAGDQETQYF.